These T cell receptor beta chains were read from a single sample in a study of blood T cell repertoires in COVID-19. Using immunoSEQ multiplex PCR, the repertoire was profiled, and TCRdb retains in-frame clones only, with some absent. The sample has 200,000 to 300,000 clones; around four fifths are singletons. Material for sequencing was peripheral blood. These receptors were collected from a man aged 30-40 years who had recovered from COVID-19. CDR3s leave out the opening cysteine and the closing phenylalanine or tryptophan. Fields, in order: V gene, J gene, D gene, CDR3 protein. D genes are given only for firm matches.

V gene: TRBV20-1
J gene: TRBJ2-1
D gene: TRBD2
CDR3 protein: SASLPGGVSGQF

V gene: TRBV9
J gene: TRBJ2-3
D gene: -
CDR3 protein: ASSGGGASEETDTQY

V gene: TRBV4-2
J gene: TRBJ2-5
D gene: TRBD2
CDR3 protein: ASSQPSGGKETQY

V gene: TRBV6-1
J gene: TRBJ2-5
D gene: TRBD2
CDR3 protein: ASSELAGATQETQY

V gene: TRBV6-5
J gene: TRBJ1-4
D gene: -
CDR3 protein: ASRRTGNEKLF

V gene: TRBV27
J gene: TRBJ1-1
D gene: -
CDR3 protein: ASTPGGNTEAF

V gene: TRBV5-4
J gene: TRBJ2-1
D gene: TRBD2
CDR3 protein: ASSRSGGGYNEQF

V gene: TRBV29-1
J gene: TRBJ2-5
D gene: TRBD1
CDR3 protein: SVRTGEETQY

V gene: TRBV19
J gene: TRBJ2-5
D gene: TRBD1
CDR3 protein: ASKGAYQETQY

V gene: TRBV4-1
J gene: TRBJ1-5
D gene: -
CDR3 protein: ASSARWGDRQPQH

V gene: TRBV2
J gene: TRBJ1-5
D gene: -
CDR3 protein: ASSLFQGNQPQH

V gene: TRBV28
J gene: TRBJ1-5
D gene: -
CDR3 protein: ASSRITGNQPQH

V gene: TRBV5-1
J gene: TRBJ2-1
D gene: -
CDR3 protein: ASSFEIGNEQF

V gene: TRBV7-9
J gene: TRBJ1-6
D gene: TRBD1
CDR3 protein: ASSDGTAGRSPLH

V gene: TRBV3-1/TRBV3-2
J gene: TRBJ1-6
D gene: TRBD1
CDR3 protein: AGSQTGELYSPLH

V gene: TRBV11-2
J gene: TRBJ2-6
D gene: -
CDR3 protein: ASSLAFRVTTGANVLT

V gene: TRBV24-1
J gene: TRBJ1-5
D gene: -
CDR3 protein: ATSGGVGQPQH

V gene: TRBV9
J gene: TRBJ1-5
D gene: -
CDR3 protein: ASSVGAGHSNQPQH